These 32 T cell receptor beta chains came from one sample sequenced in a study of CD8 T cells in Susac syndrome (dated by TCRdb to about 2019). To prepare the library, the immunoSEQ multiplex PCR assay was applied. RNA was extracted using the RNeasy kit, and roughly 0.5 to 1 microgram was reverse transcribed with random hexamers. TCRdb redid the processing of the public reads, applying fastp at Q25 and MiXCR, and retained in-frame beta chains. Each entry is one CDR3 protein sequence, shown with its most common DNA and genes. The sample profile shows 75,000 to 95,000 distinct CDR3 sequences; roughly nine tenths of them were found once. Under 0.65% of the sample goes to the ten largest clones. Sequenced material: CD8+ T cells from PBMCs. The origin of the receptors is a human donor with multiple sclerosis.

A few counts support this clonotype. The J gene is TRBJ2-3, the V gene TRBV15, with D tentatively TRBD2 (5 bases). This CDR3 spans 16 amino acids. The V gene lost 1 base and the J gene lost 2 bases, with 13 bases spanning the gap. Germline lookup yields CDR1 LNHNV and CDR2 YYDKDF (reference sequence). The CDR3 DNA reads as TGTGCCACCAGCAGAGCAATGCGGACTGACACAGATACGCAGTATTTT. It is translated as CATSRAMRTDTDTQYF. The full variable domain, its missing parts supplied by reference TRBV15 and TRBJ2-3, is DAMVIQNPRYQVTQFGKPVTLSCSQTLNHNVMYWYQQKSSQAPKLLFHYYDKDFNNEADTPDNFQSRRPNTSFCFLDIRSPGLGDTAMYLCATSRAMRTDTDTQYFGPGTRLTVL.

This clonotype showed up just a few times. The chain is built from TRBV28 and TRBJ2-7; D unclear. The germline CDR1 and CDR2 sequences are MDHEN and SYDVKM. Between the trimmed V and J ends, which lost 6 bases and 3 bases, there was a span of 6 bases. CDR3 length: 11 residues. The CDR3 spells CASSRGYEQYF. The CDR3 nucleotides read TGTGCCAGCAGCCGAGGCTACGAGCAGTACTTC.

This chain joins TRBV27 and TRBJ1-1, with 9 bases lining up with TRBD1. Trimming took 5 bases from V and 4 from J; bases not matched to a gene: 8. Germline V gene sequence: CDR1 MNHEY, CDR2 SMNVEV (reference sequence). CDR3 size: 15 residues. The CDR3 region is CASSPSGTGRTEAFF. CDR3 DNA: TGTGCCAGCAGTCCTTCCGGGACAGGGCGCACTGAAGCTTTCTTT.

J is TRBJ2-3 and V is TRBV4-2; a weak D match, TRBD2 (5 bases). Trimming stripped 0 bases from V and 2 bases from J, with 18 bases between. This CDR3 is built from 18 residues. Looked up from germline, CDR1 is LGHNA and CDR2 is YNFKEQ. CDR3 protein: CASSQDLNWLAPTDTQYF. As DNA, the CDR3 is TGTGCCAGCAGCCAAGATCTTAATTGGCTAGCACCCACAGATACGCAGTATTTT.

The chain joins TRBV19 to TRBJ2-4, with D unresolved. Germline V gives CDR1 LNHDA, CDR2 SQIVND (reference sequence). With 4 bases removed from V and 1 base from J, the gap between germline ends came to 14 bases. This CDR3 is 16 amino acids long. The CDR3 nucleotides read TGTGCCAGTAGTACCGACCCTCCCTACGCCAAAAACATTCAGTACTTC. Translation: CASSTDPPYAKNIQYF. Using reference TRBV19 and TRBJ2-4 for the parts outside the CDR3, the full variable domain is DGGITQSPKYLFRKEGQNVTLSCEQNLNHDAMYWYRQDPGQGLRLIYYSQIVNDFQKGDIAEGYSVSREKKESFPLTVTSAQKNPTAFYLCASSTDPPYAKNIQYFGAGTRLSVL.

The genes are TRBV18 and TRBJ1-3; D is undetermined. CDR1 KGHSH and CDR2 LQKENI come from the germline V gene. The CDR3 has 16 amino acids. V was shortened by 1 base and J by 0 bases, with 10 bases between the two germline ends. The CDR3 loop reads CASSPRLLFSGNTIYF. CDR3 coding DNA: TGTGCCAGCTCACCACGCCTCTTATTCTCTGGAAACACCATATATTTT.

The rearrangement uses TRBV9 and TRBJ2-7; possibly TRBD1 for D (5 bases). The CDR3 extends over 16 amino acids. V was clipped by 5 bases and J by 2 bases, with 20 bases between them. Germline V gene lookup returns CDR1 SGDLS and CDR2 YYNGEE. The CDR3 protein is CASSDTRDSPAYEQYF. The CDR3, as DNA: TGTGCCAGCAGTGACACCAGGGATTCACCGGCCTACGAGCAGTACTTC.

The rearrangement uses TRBV19 and TRBJ2-2; 8 nucleotides line up with TRBD1. V was pared by 5 bases and J by 2 bases, with 7 bases of the junction left unmatched. Germline-derived CDR1 and CDR2 are LNHDA and SQIVND (reference sequence). The length of the CDR3 is 16 residues. In nucleotides, the CDR3 is TGTGCCAGTAGTCCAGGGGGCAGGCCTAACACCGGGGAGCTGTTTTTT. It encodes CASSPGGRPNTGELFF.

The chain carries TRBV5-6 and TRBJ2-1, with D unresolved. The CDR3 covers 13 residues. Trimming took 0 bases from V and 4 from J, leaving 5 bases between them. Germline loops: CDR1 SGHDT, CDR2 YYEEEE. The DNA for the CDR3 is TGTGCCAGCAGCTTGGACAGATACAATGAGCAGTTCTTC. Translated: CASSLDRYNEQFF.

The chain is built from TRBV2 and TRBJ2-7; 8 bases map to TRBD1. Germline V gene sequence: CDR1 SNHLY, CDR2 FYNNEI. This CDR3 spans 16 amino acids. The J segment lost 1 base and the V segment lost 3 bases, leaving 8 bases of the junction unmatched. CDR3 coding DNA: TGTGCCAGCAGTGATCCACGGACAGGGAATTCCTACGAGCAGTACTTC. This sequence encodes CASSDPRTGNSYEQYF.

The chain is built from TRBV25-1 and TRBJ2-2; D not certain. Germline CDR1 MGHDK, CDR2 SYGVNS. The germline V and J ends were trimmed by 1 base and 3 bases, with 9 bases remaining between them. This CDR3 is 15 amino acids long. CDR3 amino acids: CASSESAPDTGELFF. The CDR3 nucleotides are TGTGCCAGCAGTGAATCGGCTCCCGACACCGGGGAGCTGTTTTTT.

V gene TRBV5-4 combines with J gene TRBJ2-1; a possible D gene is TRBD1 (5 bases). From germline, CDR1 is SGHNT and CDR2 YYREEE (reference sequence). CDR3 length: 12 residues. The V and J ends lost 4 bases and 8 bases respectively, with 10 bases between them. CDR3 residues: CASSQGRHEQFF. CDR3 nucleotides: TGTGCCAGCAGCCAGGGCCGGCATGAGCAGTTCTTC.

The V call is TRBV11-2, the J call TRBJ2-7; TRBD1 might be the D (6 bases). Germline V gives CDR1 SGHAT, CDR2 FQNNGV. The CDR3 spans 17 residues. The V and J ends lost 0 bases and 2 bases respectively, with 17 bases between them. Written as DNA, the CDR3 is TGTGCCAGCAGCTTAGATGGACAGAGTACTAAAACCTACGAGCAGTACTTC. Translation: CASSLDGQSTKTYEQYF.

The chain links TRBV10-2 to TRBJ2-7; TRBD1 aligns across 9 bases. Germline V lookup: CDR1 WSHSY, CDR2 SAAADI. J gave up 4 bases and V 5 bases, and 6 bases lay outside the gene matches. The CDR3 length is 14 residues. The DNA for the CDR3 is TGCGCCAGCAGTTCCGGGACAGGGTTTTACGAGCAGTACTTC. It specifies CASSSGTGFYEQYF.

To note about this clonotype: One end of the junction varies from germline; a read error may be responsible. The chain combines TRBV28 with TRBJ2-4; 7 bases align to TRBD1. The CDR3 is made up of 12 amino acids. Germline assignment: CDR1 MDHEN and CDR2 SYDVKM. The CDR3 region has the DNA TGTGCCAGCAGTTCCGAGTGGGACAGAGAAACCTTC. Translated, it gives CASSSEWDRETF.

The CDR3 is CAWSVGEDYEQYF. The CDR3 coding sequence is TGTGCCTGGAGTGTAGGAGAGGATTACGAGCAGTACTTC. V is TRBV30 and J is TRBJ2-7; D unclear. The CDR3 runs 13 residues. Germline CDR1 is GTSNPN and CDR2 is SVGIG (reference sequence). Deletions cut 0 bases from V and 4 bases from J, with 10 bases between. Drawing the rest from reference TRBV30 and TRBJ2-7, the complete variable domain is SQTIHQWPATLVQPVGSPLSLECTVEGTSNPNLYWYRQAAGRGLQLLFYSVGIGQISSEVPQNLSASRPQDRQFILSSKKLLLSDSGFYLCAWSVGEDYEQYFGPGTRLTVT.

The chain uses TRBV20-1 and TRBJ2-2; TRBD2 matches at 14 bases. The CDR3 has 16 amino acids. The V gene's germline CDR1 is DFQATT and CDR2 SNEGSKA (reference sequence). The CDR3 sequence: CSVRLAGGLGTGELFF. Here the CDR3 DNA reads TGCAGCGTTCGACTAGCGGGGGGGCTGGGCACCGGGGAGCTGTTTTTT.

DNA of the CDR3: TGTGCCAGCAGTTCCCAGATCAATCAGCCCCAGCATTTT. Protein: CASSSQINQPQHF. The rearrangement links TRBV6-5 to TRBJ1-5; D gene unclear. The CDR3 spans 13 residues. The V and J ends lost 4 bases and 3 bases respectively, with 7 bases between them. Germline assignment: CDR1 MNHEY and CDR2 SVGAGI.

The genes are TRBV27 and TRBJ2-2; D remains unclear. Per the germline V gene, CDR1 is MNHEY and CDR2 is SMNVEV (reference sequence). The V and J ends lost 3 bases and 0 bases respectively, with 11 bases between them. CDR3 size: 16 residues. CDR3 protein: CASSFSARANTGELFF. CDR3 DNA sequence: TGTGCCAGCAGTTTCAGCGCTCGCGCGAACACCGGGGAGCTGTTTTTT.

The CDR3 bases are TGTGCCAGCAGTTCGGGGGGAGGCACTGAAGCTTTCTTT. Translation: CASSSGGGTEAFF. This chain joins TRBV12-3 or TRBV12-4 and TRBJ1-1; tentatively, D is TRBD1 (5 bases). V dropped 4 bases and J dropped 4 bases, with 10 bases sitting between them. The CDR3 contains 13 residues.

The V gene is TRBV6-2 or TRBV6-3, the J gene TRBJ2-7, with D perhaps matching TRBD2 (6 bases). The CDR3 has 13 amino acids. Germline V lookup: CDR1 MNHEY, CDR2 SVGEGT. Trimming took off 6 bases at V and 4 bases at J, with 13 bases between the two ends. The CDR3 spells CASSNWAGYEQYF. Written as DNA, the CDR3 is TGTGCCAGCAGCAACTGGGCGGGGTACGAGCAGTACTTC.

The chain links TRBV11-2 to TRBJ2-1; D is ambiguous. This CDR3 spans 15 amino acids. V lost 1 base and J 0 bases, leaving 7 bases between the germline ends. The germline V gene has CDR1 SGHAT and CDR2 FQNNGV. The CDR3 coding sequence is TGTGCCAGCAGCTTAGGTCAGACCTCCTACAATGAGCAGTTCTTC. It translates to CASSLGQTSYNEQFF.

The chain links TRBV30 to TRBJ1-1, with D unresolved. CDR3 length: 13 residues. Per the germline V gene, CDR1 is GTSNPN and CDR2 is SVGIG (reference sequence). The V gene lost 0 bases and the J gene lost 7 bases, with 12 bases spanning the gap. The CDR3 nucleotides are TGTGCCTGGAGTGTTACCGCCGCAATTGAAGCTTTCTTT. Amino acid sequence: CAWSVTAAIEAFF.

This chain connects TRBV12-3 or TRBV12-4 to TRBJ2-3; 9 nucleotides agree with TRBD2. This CDR3 has 15 residues. The ends lost 6 bases at V and 3 bases at J; junction bases unmatched: 7. This CDR3 reads CASSDSGRPTDTQYF. The CDR3, as DNA: TGTGCCAGCAGCGATAGCGGGAGACCAACAGATACGCAGTATTTT.

The chain has TRBV6-1 and TRBJ2-5, with 9 bases lining up with TRBD1. Trimming cost V 2 bases and J 7 bases; bases outside gene matches: 8. The CDR3 extends over 15 amino acids. Looked up from germline, CDR1 is MNHNS and CDR2 is SASEGT. In nucleotides, the CDR3 is TGTGCCAGCAGTGAAAGGGACAGGGCCCCAGGGACCCAGTACTTC. Its translation is CASSERDRAPGTQYF.

V gene TRBV4-2 combines with J gene TRBJ2-6; TRBD1 agrees at 9 bases. CDR1 and CDR2 (germline): LGHNA, YNFKEQ. V lost 1 base and J lost 0; bases outside the gene matches: 13. The length of the CDR3 is 21 residues. DNA for the CDR3: TGTGCCAGCAGCCAAGCCCAACAGGGGGCTGAATCCAGCTCTGGGGCCAACGTCCTGACTTTC. Protein sequence: CASSQAQQGAESSSGANVLTF.

The CDR3 reads CASSPYSYNEQFF. The CDR3 coding sequence is TGTGCCAGCAGTCCGTACTCCTACAATGAGCAGTTCTTC. The rearrangement joins TRBV28 to TRBJ2-1; no reliable D call. The germline gives CDR1 MDHEN, CDR2 SYDVKM. The germline V and J ends were trimmed by 5 bases and 0 bases, with 5 bases remaining between them. This CDR3 comprises 13 residues.

The gene calls are TRBV27 and TRBJ2-5; unclear D gene. This CDR3 contains 13 residues. Trimming left V 2 bases short and J 7 bases short, with 11 bases between. Germline V gene data show CDR1 as MNHEY and CDR2 as SMNVEV (reference sequence). Here the CDR3 DNA reads TGTGCCAGCAGTTTAACCCTTCAACGGACCCAGTACTTC. Protein: CASSLTLQRTQYF.

The J gene is TRBJ1-2, the V gene TRBV2; D remains unclear. The V end lost 5 bases, the J end lost 8 bases, and 18 bases lay between the germline ends. Germline values: CDR1 SNHLY, CDR2 FYNNEI. This CDR3 region has 14 residues. This CDR3 is CASSPPLIPGGYTF. In DNA, the CDR3 is TGTGCCAGCAGTCCCCCACTCATACCGGGGGGCTACACCTTC.

The chain employs TRBV6-5 and TRBJ2-1; D is unresolved. This CDR3 is 14 amino acids long. Trimming left V 5 bases short and J 8 bases short, with 16 bases between. Per germline, CDR1 MNHEY and CDR2 SVGAGI. CDR3: CASSPRTVADEQFF. CDR3 bases: TGTGCCAGCAGTCCTCGGACCGTCGCGGATGAGCAGTTCTTC.

The chain has TRBV27 and TRBJ2-3, with no clear D. V gave up 4 bases and J gave up 2 bases, with 7 bases separating them. Germline loops: CDR1 MNHEY, CDR2 SMNVEV (reference sequence). This CDR3 comprises 13 residues. The CDR3 sequence: CASSWVATDTQYF. CDR3 bases: TGTGCCAGCAGTTGGGTAGCCACAGATACGCAGTATTTT.

The rearrangement joins TRBV10-2 to TRBJ2-1; TRBD2 aligns across 14 bases. The CDR3 runs to 14 residues. V shed 7 bases and J 5 bases; nucleotides not matched to a gene: 1. The germline CDR1 and CDR2 sequences are WSHSY and SAAADI. The DNA for the CDR3 is TGCGCCAGCATGGGACTAGCGGGAGACAATGAGCAGTTCTTC. Translating it yields CASMGLAGDNEQFF.